The 14 T cell receptor beta chains in this list originate from one sample, sequenced in a study of CD8 T cells in Susac syndrome. Random hexamers were used to reverse transcribe roughly 0.45 to 1 ug of RNA. TCRdb reprocessed the immunoSEQ multiplex PCR reads via MiXCR and lists one record per CDR3 protein. Altogether about 150,000 distinct CDR3 sequences are present, just under 97% being singletons, with the ten largest covering approximately 0.15%. Sample: CD8+ T cells from PBMCs. These receptors were taken from a human donor with multiple sclerosis.

V gene TRBV27 combines with J gene TRBJ1-1; D uncertain. This CDR3 has 14 residues. Germline loops: CDR1 MNHEY, CDR2 SMNVEV (reference sequence). The V end lost 0 bases, the J end lost 6 bases, and 11 bases lay between the germline ends. The chain's CDR3 is CASSLSLLVAEAFF. As DNA, the CDR3 is TGTGCCAGCAGTTTATCTCTCCTTGTCGCTGAAGCTTTCTTT.

The V call is TRBV29-1, the J call TRBJ2-7; D uncertain. The CDR3 has 15 residues. Germline V gene lookup returns CDR1 SQVTM and CDR2 ANQGSEA. Deletions cut 4 bases from V and 3 bases from J, with 19 bases between. CDR3 DNA sequence: TGCAGCGTTGTTTTGGTACAGAAACCTGGCTACGAGCAGTACTTC. Protein: CSVVLVQKPGYEQYF.

The V and J genes are TRBV29-1 and TRBJ2-1; 15 bases map to TRBD2. V was clipped by 7 bases and J by 0 bases; unmatched bases: 10. The CDR3 is made up of 18 amino acids. Germline CDR1 and CDR2: SQVTM and ANQGSEA. CDR3 in amino acids: CSGQGLAGGRYSYNEQFF. The CDR3 DNA follows: TGCAGCGGCCAGGGACTAGCGGGGGGCCGTTACTCCTACAATGAGCAGTTCTTC.

The chain carries TRBV9 and TRBJ1-2; tentatively, D is TRBD1 (5 bases). Germline V gives CDR1 SGDLS, CDR2 YYNGEE. The V gene lost 4 bases and the J gene lost 10 bases, with 17 bases spanning the gap. The CDR3 extends over 13 amino acids. The CDR3 bases are TGTGCCAGCAGCCCCGGGGGGGGACCTTCCTACACCTTC. The encoded protein is CASSPGGGPSYTF. Variable domain in full (rest from reference TRBV9 and TRBJ1-2): DSGVTQTPKHLITATGQRVTLRCSPRSGDLSVYWYQQSLDQGLQFLIQYYNGEERAKGNILERFSAQQFPDLHSELNLSSLELGDSALYFCASSPGGGPSYTFGSGTRLTVV.

The chain joins TRBV2 to TRBJ2-7, with a possible D match to TRBD1 (6 bases). There are 14 residues in the CDR3. Germline-derived CDR1 and CDR2 are SNHLY and FYNNEI. Between the trimmed V and J ends, which lost 3 bases and 2 bases, there was a span of 11 bases. CDR3 coding DNA: TGTGCCAGCAGTGATAGGGGGAATGCCTACGAGCAGTACTTC. Its protein product is CASSDRGNAYEQYF.

The chain uses TRBV7-8 and TRBJ1-6; D gene uncertain. The ends were cut back, 3 bases at V and 10 bases at J, with 7 bases in the middle. Per the germline V gene, CDR1 is SGHVS and CDR2 is FQNEAQ. There are 12 residues in the CDR3. CDR3 region: CASSLYYSPLHF. CDR3 nucleotide sequence: TGTGCCAGCAGCTTGTACTACTCACCCCTCCACTTT.

The J gene is TRBJ2-7, the V gene TRBV21-1; TRBD1, as called in the table, went unchecked against the DNA. TRBV21-1 is given as a pseudogene. The CDR3 spans 14 residues. The CDR3 loop is CASSGRVSHYEQYF. The CDR3, as DNA: TGTGCCAGCAGCGGGCGGGTCTCTCACTACGAGCAGTACTTC.

This chain connects TRBV3-1 to TRBJ2-1; TRBD2 agrees at 8 bases. This CDR3 is 14 amino acids long. V lost 5 bases, J lost 8 bases, and 8 bases stayed unmatched. Germline V gene sequence: CDR1 LGHDT, CDR2 YNNKEL (reference sequence). CDR3 region: CASSSASGWDEQFF. DNA for the CDR3: TGTGCCAGCAGCTCCGCTAGCGGGTGGGATGAGCAGTTCTTC.

The genes are TRBV13 and TRBJ2-7; D is perhaps TRBD2 (6 bases). V was cut by 5 bases and J by 0 bases, with 8 bases left in between. Looked up from germline, CDR1 is PRHDT and CDR2 is FYEKMQ (reference sequence). CDR3 length: 13 amino acids. The DNA of the CDR3 is TGTGCCAGCAGCGGGGACTCCTCCTACGAGCAGTACGTC. Protein product: CASSGDSSYEQYV.

The chain uses TRBV5-4 and TRBJ2-7, with 7 bases fitting TRBD1. The germline V gene encodes CDR1 SGHNT and CDR2 YYREEE (reference sequence). This CDR3 is 15 amino acids long. Trimming took 0 bases from V and 4 from J; bases not matched to a gene: 7. CDR3 sequence: CASSLGDGQDYEQYV. The CDR3 DNA reads TGTGCCAGCAGCTTGGGGGACGGACAGGATTACGAGCAGTACGTC.

J is TRBJ2-2 and V is TRBV7-9; 12 nucleotides line up with TRBD1. This CDR3 is built from 16 residues. J lost 3 bases, V lost 5 bases, and 4 bases had no gene match. CDR1 is SEHNR and CDR2 is FQNEAQ in the germline V gene (reference sequence). This chain's CDR3 is CASSTGTGGDTGELFF. CDR3 coding DNA: TGTGCCAGCAGCACCGGGACAGGGGGCGACACCGGGGAGCTGTTTTTT.

In this sample, this clonotype turned up once. The chain combines TRBV30 with TRBJ2-1, with D perhaps matching TRBD1 or TRBD2 (5 bases each). Deletions cut 5 bases from V and 6 bases from J, with 14 bases between. The length of the CDR3 is 13 residues. From germline, CDR1 is GTSNPN and CDR2 SVGIG (reference sequence). CDR3 coding DNA: TGTGCCTGGGGGGGAGTTCCAGCCAATGAGCAGTTCTTC. Translation gives CAWGGVPANEQFF.

The gene calls are TRBV14 and TRBJ1-6; TRBD1 matches 8 bases. The CDR3 covers 14 residues. J gave up 8 bases and V 5 bases, and 5 bases lay outside the gene matches. From germline, CDR1 is SGHDN and CDR2 FVKESK. The DNA of the CDR3 is TGTGCCAGCAGCTTGGACAGGGTTTATTCACCCCTCCACTTT. The encoded protein is CASSLDRVYSPLHF.

V gene TRBV7-9 combines with J gene TRBJ2-5; 9 bases match TRBD1. CDR3 size: 17 residues. V was pared by 5 bases and J by 1 base, with 11 bases of the junction left unmatched. The germline V gene has CDR1 SEHNR and CDR2 FQNEAQ (reference sequence). The CDR3 nucleotides read TGTGCCAGCAGCCCTAAGCCTGGACAGGGGTTCCAAGAGACCCAGTACTTC. Its protein product is CASSPKPGQGFQETQYF.